This T cell receptor (beta chain) was identified in a study of blood T cell repertoires in COVID-19. The overall study: The study drew acute and convalescent COVID-19 samples from the United States, Italy and Spain. Nucleic acid was either cDNA or gDNA, and it came from T cells, B-cell-depleted T cells, or PBMCs.

Seattle's enrolled individuals joined amid active infection and were then monitored longitudinally. Original handling: Amplification of reference gene primers provided the estimated nucleated cell counts. TCRdb's table, derived via immunoSEQ multiplex PCR, lists solely in-frame clones and lacks some. That table furnishes V, J and clone size, whereas the DNA furnished D and trimming. The sample includes about 62,000 clones, around 91% of them seen just once. CDR3 length equals 16 residues. Germline V lookup: CDR1 MNHEY, CDR2 SMNVEV (reference sequence). V was clipped by 4 bases and J by 4 bases; unmatched bases: 13.

The clonotype originates from a woman aged 60-70 years with COVID-19, enrolled during active disease. This sequence joins TRBV27 and TRBJ2-7; 7 bases agree with TRBD1. The sample consisted of peripheral blood. CDR3 region: CASSSYTGTEIYEQYF. In DNA, the CDR3 is TGTGCCAGCAGTTCCTATACCGGGACAGAAATATACGAGCAGTACTTC.